The entry that follows covers one TCR beta chain sequence. With V trimmed by 4 bases and J by 4 bases, 7 bases remained unmatched. The CDR3 loop spans 14 amino acids. From germline, CDR1 is SGHRS and CDR2 YFSETQ. Original data processing: The authors estimated nucleated cell counts from reference gene primer amplification. Generated by immunoSEQ multiplex PCR, the TCRdb table keeps only in-frame clones and is missing some. V and J calls and clone size come straight from that table; D and trimming were deduced from the DNA. Here the sample spans some 120,000 clones, 70% to 85% being singletons. This entry comes from a study of blood T cell repertoires in COVID-19. Study summary: Both acute and convalescent COVID-19 samples were obtained from the United States, Italy and Spain.

The sample comprised peripheral blood. The source of this sequence is a woman aged 45-60 years with acute or convalescent COVID-19. V and J are TRBV5-1 and TRBJ1-1; the match to TRBD1 covers 7 bases. CDR3 sequence (DNA): TGCGCCAGCAGCCAGGACAGGTTTGGCACTGAAGCTTTCTTT. Amino acids: CASSQDRFGTEAFF.